This T cell receptor beta chain was documented in a study of response to subunit inactivated influenza vaccine. In TCRdb, the RT-PCR reads were re-called with MiXCR into one record per CDR3 protein. The sample includes 500,000 to 750,000 distinct CDR3 sequences, 11% to 15% of them seen just once. Of note for this clonotype: Its matching antigen is unknown.

This CDR3 is built from 13 residues. The V gene's germline CDR1 is SGHDT and CDR2 YYEEEE. V gave up 7 bases and J gave up 6 bases, with 16 bases separating them. Points from the study as a whole: New T cells are recruited in small numbers by each seasonal influenza vaccination, according to the authors' suggestion.

This sample comprised PBMCs from blood, obtained about 12 days after vaccination. The chain employs TRBV5-6 and TRBJ1-2; D unresolved. The sequence was collected from a man in his fifties or sixties who received an inactivated influenza vaccine. CDR3 sequence: CASLTRGYNGYTF. DNA of the CDR3: TGTGCCAGCCTAACACGAGGTTACAATGGCTACACCTTC.